This T cell receptor (beta chain) is from a study of T-cell memory formation after mild COVID-19. Broader study findings: The study detected some responding clones in pre-infection memory, suggesting cross-reactive memory joined. Contracting CD4+ clones were located mainly in CM and EM, and CD8+ clones in EMRA. Clones contracting across day 15 to 85 had a balanced CD4/CD8 profile; later expanding clones leaned CD4+.

The authors produced TCR alpha and TCR beta cDNA libraries with sample barcodes and UMIs by 5'RACE using constant-segment primers. One entry per CDR3 protein results from TCRdb running MiXCR on the 5' RACE reads. The sample lists under 650,000 distinct CDR3 sequences, roughly 18% occurring once. This CDR3 comprises 13 residues. Germline lookup yields CDR1 MNHEY and CDR2 SVGAGI. Trimming pared 3 bases from V and 2 bases from J, leaving 7 bases between. Notes on this clonotype: What it binds is not known.

The rearrangement uses TRBV6-5 and TRBJ1-2; D is unclear. The TCR comes from an adult woman who had mild COVID-19 (a few samples of this study predate the infection). Cell type and time point are not known. The sequenced sample was PBMCs or a T cell subset sorted from them (not recorded which). The CDR3 DNA is TGTGCCAGCAGTTATGGTCAGAACTATGGCTACACCTTC. Its translation is CASSYGQNYGYTF.